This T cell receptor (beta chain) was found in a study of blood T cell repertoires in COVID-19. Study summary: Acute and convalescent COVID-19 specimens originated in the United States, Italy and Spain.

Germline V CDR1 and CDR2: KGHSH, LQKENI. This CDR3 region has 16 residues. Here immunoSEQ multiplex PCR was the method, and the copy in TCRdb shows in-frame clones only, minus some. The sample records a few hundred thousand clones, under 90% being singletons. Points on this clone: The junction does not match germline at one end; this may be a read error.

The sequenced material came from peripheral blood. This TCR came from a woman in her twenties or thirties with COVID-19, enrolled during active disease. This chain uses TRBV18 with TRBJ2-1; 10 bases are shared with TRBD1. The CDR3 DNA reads TGTGCCAGCTCCCCACCCCGGGACAGGGGTCTCCATGAGCAGTTCTTC. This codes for CASSPPRDRGLHEQFF.